This T cell receptor beta chain was identified during a study of early T cells in non-severe SARS-CoV-2 infection. Across the whole study: The chains were unpaired, and the sequenced material was bulk RNA from unsorted whole blood. Study-wide results and limits: Matching against VDJdb likely underestimated virus-specific expansions, favoring anti-spike CD8.

Individual cDNA molecules carried attached unique molecular identifiers. TCRdb called the 5' RACE reads again in MiXCR, with one record for every CDR3 protein. This sample has some 53,000 distinct CDR3 sequences, with roughly 8% found just once. Remarks on this clonotype: Antigen specificity is unknown.

This CDR3 region has 14 residues. The germline CDR1 and CDR2 sequences are SGHRS and YFSETQ. Trimming cost V 0 bases and J 7 bases, with 10 bases left between them. The sample taken for sequencing was whole blood. This chain uses TRBV5-1 with TRBJ1-4; D is perhaps TRBD1 (5 bases). The clonotype was recovered from an adult who was a healthcare worker with PCR-confirmed SARS-CoV-2 infection or an uninfected control (not recorded which). CDR3 bases: TGCGCCAGCAGCTTGGGTGGGGCCCGTGAAAAACTGTTTTTT. Its protein is CASSLGGAREKLFF. Combining the CDR3 with reference TRBV5-1 and TRBJ1-4 gives the whole variable domain KAGVTQTPRYLIKTRGQQVTLSCSPISGHRSVSWYQQTPGQGLQFLFEYFSETQRNKGNFPGRFSGRQFSNSRSEMNVSTLELGDSALYLCASSLGGAREKLFFGSGTQLSVL.